These 14 T cell receptor beta chains were all obtained from the same sample, sequenced in a study of blood T cell repertoires in COVID-19. TCRdb's copy holds only in-frame clones and misses some; the assay was immunoSEQ multiplex PCR. The profile shows 400,000 to 450,000 clones, 89% of them singletons. Specimen: peripheral blood. Receptor source: a woman in her 40s with COVID-19, enrolled during active disease.

The chain joins TRBV5-1 to TRBJ2-7; maybe TRBD2 (6 bases). CDR1 and CDR2 from the germline V gene are SGHRS and YFSETQ. V was clipped by 1 base and J by 0 bases, with 11 bases between them. The CDR3 spans 15 residues. CDR3: CASSLRTGASYEQYF. The DNA of the CDR3 is TGCGCCAGCAGCTTGCGAACGGGAGCCTCCTACGAGCAGTACTTC.

The chain is built from TRBV10-3 and TRBJ1-2, with a tentative D call TRBD1 (6 bases). V was shortened by 6 bases and J by 3 bases, with 11 bases between the two germline ends. The CDR3 runs to 13 residues. The germline V gene has CDR1 ENHRY and CDR2 SYGVKD. This chain's CDR3 is CAISQGGDYGYTF. The DNA for the CDR3 is TGTGCCATCAGCCAAGGGGGAGACTATGGCTACACCTTC.

The CDR3 coding sequence is TGTGCCTGGAGCCGGGACAGGGGGTCTCCTGGCTACACCTTC. This sequence encodes CAWSRDRGSPGYTF. The rearrangement joins TRBV30 to TRBJ1-2; 11 bases line up with TRBD1. The germline V gene has CDR1 GTSNPN and CDR2 SVGIG (reference sequence). This CDR3 has 14 amino acids. V was clipped by 3 bases and J by 7 bases; unmatched bases: 7.

The chain recombines TRBV10-3 with TRBJ1-6; tentative D call: TRBD1 (6 bases). V was cut by 0 bases and J by 9 bases, with 12 bases left in between. In germline, CDR1 is ENHRY, CDR2 SYGVKD. The CDR3 consists of 15 residues. This chain's CDR3 is CAISESRQAPSPLHF. In DNA, the CDR3 is TGTGCCATCAGTGAGTCAAGACAGGCGCCTTCACCCCTCCACTTT.

This chain links TRBV7-3 with TRBJ2-1; D call uncertain. Trimming pared 3 bases from V and 3 bases from J, leaving 12 bases between. This CDR3 is built from 15 residues. Germline V lookup: CDR1 SGHTA, CDR2 FQGTGA. This CDR3 is CASSFTLEFYNEQFF. CDR3 nucleotides: TGTGCCAGCAGCTTTACTCTAGAATTCTACAATGAGCAGTTCTTC.

This clone was observed a few times. The chain links TRBV30 to TRBJ2-7; TRBD1 matches at 8 bases. The CDR3 extends over 14 amino acids. The germline gives CDR1 GTSNPN, CDR2 SVGIG (reference sequence). After removal of 0 bases from V and 7 bases from J, the junction contained 8 bases not matched to a gene. This CDR3 reads CAWSVGQGAQEQYF. The CDR3 DNA is TGTGCCTGGAGTGTAGGGCAGGGGGCCCAGGAGCAGTACTTC.

The chain is built from TRBV6-2 or TRBV6-3 and TRBJ1-5; 9 bases agree with TRBD1. This CDR3 has 15 amino acids. CDR1 MNHEY and CDR2 SVGEGT come from the germline V gene. V lost 6 bases and J lost 7; bases outside the gene matches: 10. The CDR3 DNA follows: TGTGCCAGCAGCCCTGGGGACAGGGTGTACCAGCCCCAGCATTTT. Translation gives CASSPGDRVYQPQHF.

This chain uses TRBV19 with TRBJ1-2; possibly TRBD1 for D (6 bases). This CDR3 spans 15 amino acids. V was shortened by 4 bases and J by 4 bases, with 16 bases between the two germline ends. Looked up from germline, CDR1 is LNHDA and CDR2 is SQIVND (reference sequence). The DNA for the CDR3 is TGTGCCAGTAGTACCCCGATTGACAGGCGCTATGGCTACACCTTC. It translates to CASSTPIDRRYGYTF. Filled out from reference TRBV19 and TRBJ1-2, the complete variable domain reads DGGITQSPKYLFRKEGQNVTLSCEQNLNHDAMYWYRQDPGQGLRLIYYSQIVNDFQKGDIAEGYSVSREKKESFPLTVTSAQKNPTAFYLCASSTPIDRRYGYTFGSGTRLTVV.

The gene calls are TRBV3-1 (or the pseudogene TRBV3-2) and TRBJ2-1; no clear D gene. Trimming shortened V by 1 base and J by 0 bases, and 7 bases separated the two germline ends. Germline CDR1 and CDR2: LGHDT and YNNKEL (reference sequence). This CDR3 spans 15 amino acids. The CDR3 nucleotides are TGTGCCAGCAGCCAAGGACAAAGCTCCTACAATGAGCAGTTCTTC. Its protein is CASSQGQSSYNEQFF.

This clone was seen a few times. The chain uses TRBV5-6 and TRBJ2-1; D perhaps matches TRBD2 (5 bases). Germline CDR1 reads SGHDT; CDR2 reads YYEEEE. Trimming stripped 0 bases from V and 6 bases from J, with 19 bases between. CDR3 length: 17 residues. The CDR3 sequence is CASSLVQAGRLGNEQFF. The DNA of the CDR3 is TGTGCCAGCAGCTTGGTCCAGGCGGGCCGACTGGGCAATGAGCAGTTCTTC.

The gene calls are TRBV6-2 or TRBV6-3 and TRBJ1-5, with D possibly TRBD1 on 6 matching bases. The ends were cut back, 2 bases at V and 0 bases at J, with 8 bases in the middle. This CDR3 comprises 15 residues. Germline V CDR1 and CDR2: MNHEY, SVGEGT. The CDR3: CASSYRTASNQPQHF. In nucleotides, the CDR3 is TGTGCCAGCAGTTACCGGACAGCTAGCAATCAGCCCCAGCATTTT.

This rearrangement joins TRBV28 to TRBJ2-2; D might be TRBD2 (7 bases). The ends were cut back, 7 bases at V and 5 bases at J, with 14 bases in the middle. Per germline, CDR1 MDHEN and CDR2 SYDVKM. The CDR3 runs to 14 residues. The CDR3 coding sequence is TGTGCCAGCAAAGCGGGACACCTTACCGGGGAGCTGTTTTTT. Protein sequence: CASKAGHLTGELFF.

The chain carries TRBV6-5 and TRBJ1-5, with 12 bases lining up with TRBD1. V shed 6 bases, J shed 5 bases, and the junction held 5 bases outside the gene matches. The length of the CDR3 is 15 residues. Germline V CDR1 and CDR2: MNHEY, SVGAGI. CDR3 residues: CASSVGTGGDQPQHF. CDR3 DNA sequence: TGTGCCAGCAGCGTAGGGACAGGGGGCGATCAGCCCCAGCATTTT.

The CDR3 region has the DNA TGTGCCAGCAGCTTTGACAGGGTCGGATCACCCCTCCACTTT. This gives the protein CASSFDRVGSPLHF. V and J are TRBV7-2 and TRBJ1-6; 7 nucleotides line up with TRBD1. The V gene's germline CDR1 is SGHTA and CDR2 FQGNSA. This CDR3 is built from 14 residues. Trimming cost V 3 bases and J 10 bases; bases outside gene matches: 6.